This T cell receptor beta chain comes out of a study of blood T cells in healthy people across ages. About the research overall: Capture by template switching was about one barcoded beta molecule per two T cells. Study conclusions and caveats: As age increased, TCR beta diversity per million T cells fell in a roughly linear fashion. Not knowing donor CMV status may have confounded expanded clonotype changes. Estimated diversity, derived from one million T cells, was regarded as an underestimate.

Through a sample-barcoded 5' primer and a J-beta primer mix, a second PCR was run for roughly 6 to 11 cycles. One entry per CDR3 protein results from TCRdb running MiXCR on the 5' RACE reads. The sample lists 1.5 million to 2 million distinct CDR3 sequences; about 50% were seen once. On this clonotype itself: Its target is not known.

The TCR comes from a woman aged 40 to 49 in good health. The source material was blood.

In DNA, the CDR3 is TGCGCCAGCAGCCCCCCCGGCCAGGGAGTAGATACGCAGTATTTT. Translated, it gives CASSPPGQGVDTQYF. This rearrangement joins TRBV4-3 to TRBJ2-3; possibly TRBD1 or TRBD2 for D (5 bases each). The CDR3 has 15 amino acids. Looked up from germline, CDR1 is LGHNA and CDR2 is YSLEER. V lost 4 bases, J lost 5 bases, and 16 bases lay in between.